A selection of T cell receptor beta chains follows, all from one sample in a study of T cell repertoires in cytomegalovirus infection. MiXCR was run by TCRdb on the reads, yielding one entry per CDR3 protein. The sample holds around 530,000 distinct CDR3 sequences, about 15% seen once. Sequencing input: CD8+ T cells from PBMCs. These receptors came from a human donor in good health (CMV status not recorded). Some clones in this sample may be carry-over from other donors' samples. CDR3s include the opening cysteine and the closing phenylalanine or tryptophan. The D gene is left open where the match is weak.

V: TRBV20-1
D: .
J: TRBJ1-2
CDR3: CSALNRGIGGYTF

V: TRBV7-9
D: .
J: TRBJ2-1
CDR3: CASSLEGNEQFF

V: TRBV5-1
D: .
J: TRBJ2-7
CDR3: CASSSQQGYEQYF

V: TRBV25-1
D: .
J: TRBJ2-3
CDR3: CASSDSLSTDTQYF

V: TRBV7-6
D: .
J: TRBJ2-3
CDR3: CASNAPSYPHTDTQYF

V: TRBV14
D: .
J: TRBJ2-1
CDR3: CASSQEAEQFF

V: TRBV19
D: TRBD2
J: TRBJ2-1
CDR3: CASSMTSARSYNEQFF

V: TRBV6-6
D: .
J: TRBJ2-3
CDR3: CASSYSAAQYF

V: TRBV27
D: .
J: TRBJ2-5
CDR3: CASSSLGGAHQETQYF

V: TRBV7-9
D: .
J: TRBJ1-2
CDR3: CASSDPGAEKGYTF

V: TRBV7-9
D: .
J: TRBJ2-7
CDR3: CASSLGQGRSEQYF

V: TRBV4-1
D: TRBD2
J: TRBJ2-7
CDR3: CASSQEGGLAGGTYEQYF

V: TRBV7-9
D: .
J: TRBJ2-7
CDR3: CASSLGMFHYEQYF

V: TRBV28
D: .
J: TRBJ2-7
CDR3: CASSFVPGPDEQYF

V: TRBV24-1
D: .
J: TRBJ2-5
CDR3: CATSDFGAGPRGETQYF

V: TRBV6-2/TRBV6-3
D: .
J: TRBJ2-3
CDR3: CASSSGAGTDTQYF

V: TRBV25-1
D: .
J: TRBJ2-7
CDR3: CASRSSEWANYEQYF

V: TRBV30
D: .
J: TRBJ2-1
CDR3: CAWSLSHYNEQFF

V: TRBV15
D: TRBD2
J: TRBJ2-1
CDR3: CATLASGRAGRDEQFF

V: TRBV7-6
D: .
J: TRBJ1-2
CDR3: CASSLGGIRSYTF

V: TRBV20-1
D: TRBD1
J: TRBJ1-1
CDR3: CSAINRGLGTEAFF

V: TRBV4-1
D: .
J: TRBJ1-1
CDR3: CASSQDKGTGPNTEAFF

V: TRBV28
D: .
J: TRBJ2-1
CDR3: CASSPAFGPNYNEQFF

V: TRBV7-9
D: .
J: TRBJ2-1
CDR3: CASSHSHDKFF

V: TRBV6-1
D: TRBD2
J: TRBJ2-1
CDR3: CASSSTTSGPLSSYNEQFF

V: TRBV27
D: .
J: TRBJ1-4
CDR3: CASSPWDTSNEKLFF

V: TRBV20-1
D: .
J: TRBJ2-1
CDR3: CSAHVNEQFF

V: TRBV7-9
D: TRBD2
J: TRBJ2-7
CDR3: CASSPFSLAGSYEQYF

V: TRBV6-5
D: .
J: TRBJ1-3
CDR3: CASTLDSNSGNTIYF

V: TRBV27
D: TRBD1
J: TRBJ1-6
CDR3: CASSLPDRGNSPLHF

V: TRBV28
D: .
J: TRBJ1-2
CDR3: CASRMDSNYGYTF

V: TRBV7-2
D: TRBD2
J: TRBJ2-3
CDR3: CASSLGLAGVVSTDTPYF

V: TRBV28
D: .
J: TRBJ2-7
CDR3: CASSLVAVYEQYF

V: TRBV7-2
D: TRBD1
J: TRBJ1-1
CDR3: CASSLAPGGHTEAFF

V: TRBV28
D: TRBD2
J: TRBJ2-7
CDR3: CASRRLAGAYYLEQYF

V: TRBV27
D: .
J: TRBJ2-7
CDR3: CASSLKWGGAEQYF

V: TRBV2
D: .
J: TRBJ1-5
CDR3: CASSDPYSNQPQHF

V: TRBV25-1
D: TRBD1
J: TRBJ2-7
CDR3: CASSVPGGRYEQYF

V: TRBV28
D: .
J: TRBJ2-3
CDR3: CASQDRDFTDTQYF

V: TRBV6-1
D: TRBD2
J: TRBJ2-1
CDR3: CASRHSSGRASSSYNEQFF

V: TRBV11-2
D: TRBD2
J: TRBJ2-4
CDR3: CASSFSGGVVLAKNIQYF

V: TRBV7-9
D: .
J: TRBJ1-2
CDR3: CASSLAAGFANYGYTF

V: TRBV7-9
D: .
J: TRBJ1-5
CDR3: CASSPPTGYQPQHF

V: TRBV5-1
D: TRBD1
J: TRBJ1-2
CDR3: CASSRRQGDGYTF

V: TRBV27
D: .
J: TRBJ2-7
CDR3: CASSLDRTLEQYF

V: TRBV28
D: TRBD1
J: TRBJ1-5
CDR3: CANSPIGTGPYSNQPQHF

V: TRBV7-9
D: .
J: TRBJ2-3
CDR3: CASSSRGDTQYF

V: TRBV14
D: .
J: TRBJ1-4
CDR3: CASSPIGVNEKLFF

V: TRBV6-5
D: TRBD1
J: TRBJ1-1
CDR3: CASSYFTGDTEAFF

V: TRBV18
D: .
J: TRBJ1-1
CDR3: CASSPPFSEAFF

V: TRBV24-1
D: TRBD2
J: TRBJ2-1
CDR3: CATSRAGGRSEQFF

V: TRBV7-8
D: .
J: TRBJ2-5
CDR3: CASAARYEGGETQYF

V: TRBV28
D: TRBD2
J: TRBJ2-1
CDR3: CASSLSPLAGGLINEQFF

V: TRBV20-1
D: .
J: TRBJ2-3
CDR3: CSARGTDPKDTQYF

V: TRBV20-1
D: TRBD2
J: TRBJ2-1
CDR3: CSARGGSGRAGGNEQFF

V: TRBV10-3
D: .
J: TRBJ2-3
CDR3: CAISESGGSSTDTQYF

V: TRBV7-9
D: TRBD2
J: TRBJ2-1
CDR3: CASSYPTSGGDNEQFF

V: TRBV20-1
D: .
J: TRBJ1-1
CDR3: CSASLVEAFF

V: TRBV3-1
D: .
J: TRBJ2-3
CDR3: CASSQDHSPRDTQYF